This TCR beta chain was sequenced during a study of T cells expressing NK-cell markers. The CDR3 sequence is 15 residues long. Germline-derived CDR1 and CDR2 are LNHNV and YYDKDF (reference sequence). With regard to this clonotype: The antigen is not known.

General observations from the study: In about 6 donors, dominant CD3+CD56+NKG2C+ clonotypes ranked among the top 10 CD8+ clonotypes. HCMV specificity of the expanded NKG2C+ T cell clones was not established.

TCRdb re-called the 5' RACE reads and gives one entry per CDR3 protein, without DNA. Its clone listing holds 150,000 to 180,000 distinct CDR3 sequences. The chain employs TRBV15 and TRBJ2-7; the D call of TRBD2 rests on TCRdb alone, since no DNA is present to check it. The TCR comes from a woman aged 45-60 years in good health. The specimen sequenced was blood T cells: a sorted CD56 or NKG2C T cell subset, CD4+ or CD8+ T cells, or bulk PBMC T cells (not recorded which). This chain's CDR3 is CATSRVGEESDEQYF.